This record covers a single TCR beta chain. Its antigen is not known. The germline V gene encodes CDR1 SGDLS and CDR2 YYNGEE. The CDR3 covers 16 residues. The V segment lost 4 bases and the J segment 0 bases; nucleotides outside the gene matches: 5. This sample is part of a study of cytomegalovirus exposure and HLA in healthy donors. Study-wide background: From donors who were HLA-typed, an early data release held 70 million to 90 million unique TCRs.

Study outcomes and limitations: In a later analysis, CMV-associated beta chains were mostly HLA-associated, it appeared.

The PCR had 60 Vbeta and 13 Jbeta primers. Using immunoSEQ multiplex PCR, the repertoire was profiled, and TCRdb retains in-frame clones only, with some absent. The sample records roughly 100,000 clones, over 80% being singletons. The sequenced sample consisted of PBMCs. The clonotype originates from a man aged 40-49 years in good health and CMV-seronegative. The gene calls are TRBV9 and TRBJ2-5; 11 bases line up with TRBD2. CDR3 in amino acids: CASSKTSGEYQETQYF. Written as DNA, the CDR3 is TGTGCCAGCAGCAAGACTAGCGGGGAGTACCAAGAGACCCAGTACTTC.